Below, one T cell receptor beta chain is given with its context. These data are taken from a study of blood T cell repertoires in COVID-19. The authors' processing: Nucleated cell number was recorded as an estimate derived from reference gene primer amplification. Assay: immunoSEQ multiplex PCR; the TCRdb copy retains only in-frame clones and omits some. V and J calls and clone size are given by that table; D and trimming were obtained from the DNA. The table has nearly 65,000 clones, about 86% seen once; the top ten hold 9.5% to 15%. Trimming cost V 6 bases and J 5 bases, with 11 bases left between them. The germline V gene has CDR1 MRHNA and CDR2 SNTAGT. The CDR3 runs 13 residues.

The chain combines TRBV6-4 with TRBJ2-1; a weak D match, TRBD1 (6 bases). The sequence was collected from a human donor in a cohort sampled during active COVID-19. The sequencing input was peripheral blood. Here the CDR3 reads CASSDDRHNEQFF. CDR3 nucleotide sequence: TGTGCCAGCAGCGACGACAGGCACAATGAGCAGTTCTTC.